This T cell receptor beta chain was identified in a study of vaccination effects on CD4 cells after COVID-19. Study background: Sample provision by two convalescent patients occurred 16 days and one week before vaccination.

Points on this clone: Its antigen is as yet unknown.

After expansion with viral peptide pools in the ViraFEST assay, antigen-specific CD4+ T cells were sequenced. Between days 10 and 11 of culture, CD4+ T cells were separated out. Infection dated between March and December 2020, before the Alpha, Beta and Delta variants reached the United States. Profiled with immunoSEQ multiplex PCR; TCRdb holds only in-frame clones, not every one. Among about 45,000 clones listed, around 75% were seen once. The CDR3 extends over 17 amino acids. Germline lookup yields CDR1 LGHNA and CDR2 YNFKEQ. Losses at the gene ends were 1 base for V and 6 bases for J; bases not matched to a gene: 6.

J is TRBJ2-2 and V is TRBV4-2; TRBD2 matches at 12 bases. The source is a human donor who had a prior SARS-CoV-2 infection. The input for sequencing was CD4+ T cells from PBMCs cultured with a peptide pool, taken before COVID-19 vaccination. The CDR3 reads CASSQVLAGGPSGELFF. Written as DNA, the CDR3 is TGTGCCAGCAGCCAAGTGCTAGCGGGGGGGCCGTCCGGGGAGCTGTTTTTT.